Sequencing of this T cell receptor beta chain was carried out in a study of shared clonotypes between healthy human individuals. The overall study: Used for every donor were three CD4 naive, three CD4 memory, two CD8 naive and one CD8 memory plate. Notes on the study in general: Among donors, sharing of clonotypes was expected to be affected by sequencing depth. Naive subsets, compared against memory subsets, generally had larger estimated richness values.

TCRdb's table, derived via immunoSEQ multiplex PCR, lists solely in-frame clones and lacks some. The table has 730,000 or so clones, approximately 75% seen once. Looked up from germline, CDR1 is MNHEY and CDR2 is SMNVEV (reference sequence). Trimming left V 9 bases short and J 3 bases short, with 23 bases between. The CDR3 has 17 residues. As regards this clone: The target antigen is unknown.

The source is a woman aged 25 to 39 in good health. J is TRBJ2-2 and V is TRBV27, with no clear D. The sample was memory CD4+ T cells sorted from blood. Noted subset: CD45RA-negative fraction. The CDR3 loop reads CASGPLWLGSDTGELFF. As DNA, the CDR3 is TGTGCCAGTGGGCCGCTTTGGTTGGGTTCCGACACCGGGGAGCTGTTTTTT.